These 31 T cell receptor beta chains originate from one sample sequenced in a study of cytomegalovirus exposure and HLA in healthy donors. The PCR used 60 Vbeta and 13 Jbeta primers. Here immunoSEQ multiplex PCR was the method, and the copy in TCRdb shows in-frame clones only, minus some. The table lists more than 85,000 clones, 84% of them singletons. The source material was PBMCs. These receptors were taken from a woman between 18 and 29 years old in good health and CMV-seronegative.

The chain links TRBV5-4 to TRBJ1-4; D is unresolved. The V gene's germline CDR1 is SGHNT and CDR2 YYREEE (reference sequence). Deletions cut 0 bases from V and 6 bases from J, with 9 bases between. The CDR3 loop spans 14 amino acids. CDR3 sequence: CASSLGQEDEKLFF. The CDR3 DNA is TGTGCCAGCAGCTTGGGGCAGGAAGATGAAAAACTGTTTTTT. The complete variable domain, with remaining parts taken from reference TRBV5-4 and TRBJ1-4, reads ETGVTQSPTHLIKTRGQQVTLRCSSQSGHNTVSWYQQALGQGPQFIFQYYREEENGRGNFPPRFSGLQFPNYSSELNVNALELDDSALYLCASSLGQEDEKLFFGSGTQLSVL.

This chain's CDR3 is CASSSLGGEQFF. The CDR3 DNA reads TGTGCCAGCAGCTCACTAGGTGGCGAGCAGTTCTTC. The rearrangement uses TRBV7-7 and TRBJ2-1; possibly TRBD2 for D (5 bases). Germline loops: CDR1 SSHAT, CDR2 FNYEAQ (reference sequence). This CDR3 has 12 residues. V was trimmed by 4 bases and J by 10 bases, leaving 11 bases between them.

V is TRBV7-7 and J is TRBJ2-1; D may be TRBD1 (5 bases). The CDR3 length is 15 residues. Germline CDR1 and CDR2: SSHAT and FNYEAQ (reference sequence). Trimming stripped 1 base from V and 6 bases from J, with 13 bases between. The CDR3 sequence: CASSLGPARANEQFF. CDR3 bases: TGTGCCAGCAGCTTAGGGCCCGCCAGGGCCAATGAGCAGTTCTTC.

This clone has a single count. The rearrangement uses TRBV4-3 and TRBJ2-5, with 7 bases that match TRBD1. This CDR3 spans 15 amino acids. V was clipped by 2 bases and J by 2 bases; unmatched bases: 5. Germline loops: CDR1 LGHNA, CDR2 YSLEER. CDR3 coding DNA: TGCGCCAGCAGCCAACTTACAGGGGTACAAGAGACCCAGTACTTC. Protein: CASSQLTGVQETQYF.

J is TRBJ2-3 and V is TRBV6-5; 9 positions agree with TRBD2. Germline V lookup: CDR1 MNHEY, CDR2 SVGAGI. The ends lost 5 bases at V and 0 bases at J; junction bases unmatched: 3. The CDR3 runs to 15 residues. The DNA for the CDR3 is TGTGCCAGCAGTCCCGGACTAGCGAGCACAGATACGCAGTATTTT. This sequence encodes CASSPGLASTDTQYF.

About this clone itself: Other DNA sequences in the same sample also yield this CDR3. V is TRBV11-2 and J is TRBJ2-1, with 8 positions matching TRBD2. CDR3 length: 13 residues. Germline lookup yields CDR1 SGHAT and CDR2 FQNNGV. J lost 10 bases, V lost 3 bases, and 5 bases had no gene match. The CDR3 coding sequence is TGTGCCAGCAGCTTTGGGTCGGGAGGGGAGCAGTTCTTC. Protein product: CASSFGSGGEQFF.

The chain employs TRBV7-2 and TRBJ1-1, with 8 nucleotides matching TRBD1. There are 12 residues in the CDR3. The V gene's germline CDR1 is SGHTA and CDR2 FQGNSA. The CDR3 reads CAQGAVGTEAFF. CDR3 coding DNA: TGTGCTCAGGGGGCAGTGGGAACTGAAGCTTTCTTT.

The gene calls are TRBV2 and TRBJ2-1; 7 bases agree with TRBD1. Germline V lookup: CDR1 SNHLY, CDR2 FYNNEI. CDR3 length equals 18 residues. J lost 8 bases, V lost 2 bases, and 18 bases had no gene match. Here the CDR3 DNA reads TGTGCCAGCAGTGAAAGATTTTTGGGGACAGCCAGTCCGCATGAGCAGTTCTTC. Translating gives CASSERFLGTASPHEQFF.

This chain links TRBV28 with TRBJ1-2, with 12 bases matching TRBD1. The CDR3 is 14 amino acids. Germline CDR1 is MDHEN and CDR2 is SYDVKM. With V trimmed by 6 bases and J by 8 bases, 7 bases remained unmatched. CDR3 region: CASRGDRGREGYTF. CDR3 nucleotides: TGTGCCAGCAGAGGGGACAGGGGGCGGGAAGGCTACACCTTC.

The chain carries TRBV5-4 and TRBJ1-1; D perhaps matches TRBD1 (5 bases). Per germline, CDR1 SGHNT and CDR2 YYREEE (reference sequence). This CDR3 comprises 15 residues. V was trimmed by 4 bases and J by 8 bases, leaving 21 bases between them. CDR3 nucleotides: TGTGCCAGCAGCCCAAGTCCCACGGGGGATGGGGAAGCTTTCTTT. It encodes CASSPSPTGDGEAFF.

The chain joins TRBV19 to TRBJ2-6; D perhaps matches TRBD2 (5 bases). V lost 8 bases to trimming and J lost 0 bases, with 8 bases between them. Germline CDR1 and CDR2: LNHDA and SQIVND (reference sequence). This CDR3 comprises 14 residues. CDR3 sequence: CASGGYSGANVLTF. DNA for the CDR3: TGTGCCAGTGGCGGGTACTCTGGGGCCAACGTCCTGACTTTC.

The rearrangement joins TRBV19 to TRBJ2-7; 10 bases align to TRBD1. J gave up 4 bases and V 5 bases, and 8 bases lay outside the gene matches. Germline loops: CDR1 LNHDA, CDR2 SQIVND (reference sequence). This CDR3 is built from 15 residues. CDR3 in amino acids: CASSLGQGGLYEQYF. Written as DNA, the CDR3 is TGTGCCAGTAGTCTCGGACAGGGGGGGCTATACGAGCAGTACTTC.

The rearrangement uses TRBV27 and TRBJ2-1, with D tentatively TRBD2 (6 bases). V shed 2 bases and J shed 7 bases, with 15 bases lying between them. Per germline, CDR1 MNHEY and CDR2 SMNVEV (reference sequence). The CDR3 is 15 residues long. The CDR3 region has the DNA TGTGCCAGCAGTTTAACCCCTAGCGTACCAAATGAGCAGTTCTTC. Its translation: CASSLTPSVPNEQFF.

This clone was counted a single time. The gene calls are TRBV5-1 and TRBJ2-5, with TRBD1 matching 7 bases. This CDR3 has 14 residues. J was trimmed by 5 bases and V by 4 bases; bases with no gene match: 8. Germline V CDR1 and CDR2: SGHRS, YFSETQ. The CDR3, as DNA: TGCGCCAGCAGCCTAAAACAGGGGCAGGAGACCCAGTACTTC. Encoded protein: CASSLKQGQETQYF.

The V and J genes are TRBV28 and TRBJ2-7, with a possible D match to TRBD1 (5 bases). CDR1 MDHEN and CDR2 SYDVKM come from the germline V gene. The CDR3 is 12 amino acids. The germline V and J ends were trimmed by 6 bases and 4 bases, with 10 bases remaining between them. In DNA form, the CDR3 reads TGTGCCAGCAGGCAGGGTCTTTACGAGCAGTACTTC. It is translated as CASRQGLYEQYF.

The chain joins TRBV7-7 to TRBJ2-7, with 9 positions matching TRBD1. Germline CDR1 is SSHAT and CDR2 is FNYEAQ (reference sequence). V shed 5 bases and J 6 bases; nucleotides not matched to a gene: 5. CDR3 length: 13 amino acids. CDR3 DNA: TGTGCCAGCAGCCAAGACAGGGGGGCCGAGCAGTACTTC. Translation gives CASSQDRGAEQYF. The full variable domain, rest sourced from reference TRBV7-7 and TRBJ2-7, is GAGVSQSPRYKVTKRGQDVTLRCDPISSHATLYWYQQALGQGPEFLTYFNYEAQPDKSGLPSDRFSAERPEGSISTLTIQRTEQRDSAMYRCASSQDRGAEQYFGPGTRLTVT.

The rearrangement uses TRBV28 and TRBJ2-7, with D hard to call. CDR1 MDHEN and CDR2 SYDVKM come from the germline V gene. The CDR3 runs to 12 residues. The V end lost 1 base, the J end lost 3 bases, and 4 bases lay between the germline ends. This chain's CDR3 is CASSLLYYEQYF. The CDR3 DNA sequence: TGTGCCAGCAGTTTATTGTACTACGAGCAGTACTTC.

V is TRBV7-9 and J is TRBJ2-7; possible D gene TRBD2, 6 bases. CDR3 size: 15 residues. Deletions cut 6 bases from V and 3 bases from J, with 18 bases between. Per germline, CDR1 SEHNR and CDR2 FQNEAQ (reference sequence). The CDR3 DNA follows: TGTGCCAGCAGAATGGAGCTTAGCGGCAACTACGAGCAGTACTTC. Amino acid sequence: CASRMELSGNYEQYF.

The CDR3 DNA reads as TGCGCCAGCAGCTCCCAGGGGGAAACCGGGGAGCTGTTTTTT. Its protein is CASSSQGETGELFF. This chain uses TRBV5-1 with TRBJ2-2, with TRBD1 identical over 7 bases. Germline-derived CDR1 and CDR2 are SGHRS and YFSETQ. The CDR3 consists of 14 residues. V trimming: 3 bases; J trimming: 5 bases; junction bases outside the gene matches: 4.

The genes are TRBV28 and TRBJ2-5; perhaps TRBD1 as D (5 bases). The better agreement between TRBJ2-7 and the DNA end casts doubt on the J call. In germline, CDR1 is MDHEN, CDR2 SYDVKM. CDR3 length: 14 residues. CDR3 coding DNA: TGTGCCAGCAGTCCGCAGACAGTTTCCTACGAGCAGTACTTC. It encodes CASSPQTVSYEQYF.

The CDR3 loop reads CASKLVEAFF. CDR3 DNA sequence: TGTGCCAGCAAGTTAGTTGAAGCTTTCTTT. The chain couples TRBV6-6 to TRBJ1-1, with no clear D. The ends were cut back, 7 bases at V and 7 bases at J, with 7 bases in the middle. The CDR3 runs to 10 residues. From germline, CDR1 is MNHNY and CDR2 SVGAGI (reference sequence).

The chain couples TRBV9 to TRBJ2-3; 11 bases map to TRBD1. V was pared by 1 base and J by 4 bases, with 5 bases of the junction left unmatched. The length of the CDR3 is 16 residues. Germline assignment: CDR1 SGDLS and CDR2 YYNGEE. CDR3 in amino acids: CASSVLGTGGADTQYF. CDR3 DNA sequence: TGTGCCAGCAGCGTACTAGGGACAGGGGGTGCAGATACGCAGTATTTT.

This chain joins TRBV28 and TRBJ1-6; 7 bases map to TRBD1. V lost 6 bases to trimming and J lost 7 bases; unmatched junction nucleotides: 9. The CDR3 extends over 15 amino acids. The germline gives CDR1 MDHEN, CDR2 SYDVKM. CDR3 sequence: CASRRDRAGNSPLHF. The CDR3, as DNA: TGTGCCAGCAGACGAGACAGGGCTGGGAATTCACCCCTCCACTTT.

The chain employs TRBV7-3 and TRBJ2-1, with TRBD1 identical over 12 bases. Losses at the gene ends were 1 base for V and 0 bases for J; bases not matched to a gene: 10. The CDR3 is 20 residues long. Per the germline V gene, CDR1 is SGHTA and CDR2 is FQGTGA. CDR3 sequence: CASSLSYGTGGRSSYNEQFF. DNA for the CDR3: TGTGCCAGCAGCTTAAGTTATGGGACAGGGGGCCGAAGCTCCTACAATGAGCAGTTCTTC. The whole variable domain, filled in from reference TRBV7-3 and TRBJ2-1, reads GAGVSQTPSNKVTEKGKYVELRCDPISGHTALYWYRQSLGQGPEFLIYFQGTGAADDSGLPNDRFFAVRPEGSVSTLKIQRTERGDSAVYLCASSLSYGTGGRSSYNEQFFGPGTRLTVL.

The chain has TRBV6-1 and TRBJ2-3; D is unclear. This CDR3 has 14 amino acids. The germline V and J ends were trimmed by 6 bases and 0 bases, with 10 bases remaining between them. Germline-derived CDR1 and CDR2 are MNHNS and SASEGT. In DNA, the CDR3 is TGTGCCAGCAGCCGCGGATCTAGCACAGATACGCAGTATTTT. Its translation: CASSRGSSTDTQYF.

The chain couples TRBV9 to TRBJ1-1, with D perhaps TRBD1 (6 bases). The CDR3 runs to 14 residues. V dropped 0 bases and J dropped 1 base, with 7 bases sitting between them. CDR1 is SGDLS, CDR2 YYNGEE, per germline. CDR3 coding DNA: TGTGCCAGCAGCGTAGACAGGGCGAACACTGAAGCTTTCTTT. Amino acid sequence: CASSVDRANTEAFF.

The rearrangement links TRBV5-8 to TRBJ2-3; D may be TRBD2 (5 bases). The CDR3 loop spans 15 amino acids. Looked up from germline, CDR1 is SGHTS and CDR2 is YDEGEE. Trimming left V 2 bases short and J 9 bases short, with 19 bases between. CDR3 sequence (DNA): TGTGCCAGCAGCTTCCCGGGGAGTAGTGGGGAAACGCAGTATTTT. It encodes CASSFPGSSGETQYF.

V is TRBV7-8 and J is TRBJ2-7; D remains ambiguous. Per germline, CDR1 SGHVS and CDR2 FQNEAQ. The CDR3 is 14 residues long. V shed 0 bases and J shed 2 bases, with 8 bases lying between them. CDR3 bases: TGTGCCAGCAGCTTAGCGGGCGACACCTACGAGCAGTACTTC. As protein: CASSLAGDTYEQYF.

This chain connects TRBV6-5 to TRBJ1-1; 8 positions agree with TRBD1. CDR3 length: 14 residues. The trim removed 5 bases at V and 6 bases at J, leaving 8 bases unmatched. Germline V CDR1 and CDR2: MNHEY, SVGAGI. Here the CDR3 reads CASSRDRLSSEAFF. CDR3 sequence (DNA): TGTGCCAGCAGTCGGGACAGGTTAAGTTCTGAAGCTTTCTTT.

The J gene is TRBJ2-3, the V gene TRBV28, with D possibly TRBD2 on 6 matching bases. V lost 4 bases to trimming and J lost 3 bases, with 11 bases between them. Per the germline V gene, CDR1 is MDHEN and CDR2 is SYDVKM. This CDR3 is built from 14 residues. For the CDR3, the DNA is TGTGCCAGCAGTTCACCGGGGGAAACAGATACGCAGTATTTT. It is translated as CASSSPGETDTQYF.

This clone appeared a single time. V gene TRBV28 combines with J gene TRBJ2-5; 11 bases agree with TRBD2. The trim removed 5 bases at V and 3 bases at J, leaving 17 bases unmatched. The CDR3 totals 19 residues. Germline loops: CDR1 MDHEN, CDR2 SYDVKM. CDR3 loop: CASSPGSYSGRAVEETQYF. CDR3 nucleotides: TGTGCCAGCAGTCCCGGATCCTATAGCGGGAGGGCCGTCGAAGAGACCCAGTACTTC.